This TCR beta chain was obtained from a study of blood T cell repertoires in COVID-19. Study context: Whether acute or convalescent, the COVID-19 samples came from the United States, Italy and Spain.

The data were produced by immunoSEQ multiplex PCR, yet TCRdb's version contains in-frame clones alone and is incomplete. The data hold some 220,000 clones, with roughly 82% observed a single time. Germline CDR1 reads MGHRA; CDR2 reads YSYEKL. V was pared by 4 bases and J by 0 bases, with 18 bases between. The CDR3 has 18 residues. This clone was seen just once. The J gene is TRBJ1-4, the V gene TRBV4-1, with D possibly matching TRBD1 (5 bases). The sequenced sample was peripheral blood. The source is a man in his fifties with active or convalescent COVID-19. The CDR3 loop is CASSPVWGVRTTNEKLFF. Here the CDR3 DNA reads TGCGCCAGCAGCCCCGTTTGGGGGGTCAGAACAACTAATGAAAAACTGTTTTTT.